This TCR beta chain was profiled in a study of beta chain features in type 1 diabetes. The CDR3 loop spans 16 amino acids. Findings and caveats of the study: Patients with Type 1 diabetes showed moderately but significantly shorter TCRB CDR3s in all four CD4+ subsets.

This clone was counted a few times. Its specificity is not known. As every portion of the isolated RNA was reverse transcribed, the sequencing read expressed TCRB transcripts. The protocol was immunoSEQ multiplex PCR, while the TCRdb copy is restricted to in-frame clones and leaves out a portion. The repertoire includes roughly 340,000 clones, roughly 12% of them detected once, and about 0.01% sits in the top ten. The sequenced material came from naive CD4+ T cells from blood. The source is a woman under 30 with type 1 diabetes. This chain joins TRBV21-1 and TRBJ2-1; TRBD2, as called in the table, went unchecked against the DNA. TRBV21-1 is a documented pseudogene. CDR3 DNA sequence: TGTGCCAGCAGCAAGCCAGGACTAGCGGACTTCAATGAGCAGTTCTTC. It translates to CASSKPGLADFNEQFF.